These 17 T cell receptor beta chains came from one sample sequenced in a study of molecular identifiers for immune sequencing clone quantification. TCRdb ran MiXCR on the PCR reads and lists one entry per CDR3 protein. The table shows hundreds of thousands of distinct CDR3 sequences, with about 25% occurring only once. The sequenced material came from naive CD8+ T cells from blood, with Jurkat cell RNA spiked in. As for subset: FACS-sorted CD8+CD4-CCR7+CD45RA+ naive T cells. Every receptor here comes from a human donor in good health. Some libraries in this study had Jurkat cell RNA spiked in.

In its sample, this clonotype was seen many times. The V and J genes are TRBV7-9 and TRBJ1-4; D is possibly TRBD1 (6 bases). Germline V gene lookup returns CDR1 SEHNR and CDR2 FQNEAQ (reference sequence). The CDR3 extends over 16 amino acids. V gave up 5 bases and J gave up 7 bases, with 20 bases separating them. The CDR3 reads CASSPVSGAVGEKLFF. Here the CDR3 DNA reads TGTGCCAGCAGCCCCGTTTCAGGGGCGGTTGGTGAAAAACTGTTTTTT.

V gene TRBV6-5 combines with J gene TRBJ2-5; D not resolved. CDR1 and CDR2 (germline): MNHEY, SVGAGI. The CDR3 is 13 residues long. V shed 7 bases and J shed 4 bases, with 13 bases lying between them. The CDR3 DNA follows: TGTGCCAGCAATAGTATCTCCTCAGAGACCCAGTACTTC. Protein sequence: CASNSISSETQYF.

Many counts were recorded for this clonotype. In DNA, the CDR3 is TGTGCCAGCAGCCAAGATGGCATTCGAGAGTACTTC. This sequence encodes CASSQDGIREYF. The V gene is TRBV4-2, the J gene TRBJ2-7; D uncertain. Per the germline V gene, CDR1 is LGHNA and CDR2 is YNFKEQ. The CDR3 length is 12 residues. V lost 0 bases, J lost 11 bases, and 11 bases lay in between.

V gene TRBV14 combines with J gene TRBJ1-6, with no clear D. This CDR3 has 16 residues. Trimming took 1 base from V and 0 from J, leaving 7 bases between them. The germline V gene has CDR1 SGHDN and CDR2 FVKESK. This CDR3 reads CASSQARPSYNSPLHF. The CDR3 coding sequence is TGTGCCAGCAGCCAAGCTCGGCCCTCCTATAATTCACCCCTCCACTTT.

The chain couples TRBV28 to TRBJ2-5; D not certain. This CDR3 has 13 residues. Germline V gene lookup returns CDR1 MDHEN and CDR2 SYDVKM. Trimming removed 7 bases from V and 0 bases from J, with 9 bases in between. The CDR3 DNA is TGTGCCAGCATGGCGCCGAACCAAGAGACCCAGTACTTC. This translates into CASMAPNQETQYF.

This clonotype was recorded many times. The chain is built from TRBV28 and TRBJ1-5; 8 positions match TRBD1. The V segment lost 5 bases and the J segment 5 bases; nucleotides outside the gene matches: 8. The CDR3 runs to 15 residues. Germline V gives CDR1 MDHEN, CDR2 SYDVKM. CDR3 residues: CASSPRTGSYQPQHF. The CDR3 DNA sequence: TGTGCCAGCAGTCCAAGGACAGGGTCATATCAGCCCCAGCATTTT.

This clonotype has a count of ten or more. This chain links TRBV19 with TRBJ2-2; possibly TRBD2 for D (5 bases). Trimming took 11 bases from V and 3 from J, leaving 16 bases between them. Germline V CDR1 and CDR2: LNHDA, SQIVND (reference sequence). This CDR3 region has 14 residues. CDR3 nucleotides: TGTGCCGCAACGTGGGGAGTAGACACCGGGGAGCTGTTTTTT. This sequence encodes CAATWGVDTGELFF.

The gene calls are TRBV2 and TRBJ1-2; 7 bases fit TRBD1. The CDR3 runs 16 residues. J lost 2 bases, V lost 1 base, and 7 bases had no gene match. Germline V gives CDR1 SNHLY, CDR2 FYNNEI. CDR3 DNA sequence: TGTGCCAGCAGTGAAGGTTGGGACAGACCAAACTATGGCTACACCTTC. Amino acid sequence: CASSEGWDRPNYGYTF.

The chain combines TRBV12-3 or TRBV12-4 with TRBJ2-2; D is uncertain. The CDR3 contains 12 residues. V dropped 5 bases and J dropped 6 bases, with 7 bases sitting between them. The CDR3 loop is CASSGIPGELFF. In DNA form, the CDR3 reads TGTGCCAGCAGTGGAATCCCCGGGGAGCTGTTTTTT.

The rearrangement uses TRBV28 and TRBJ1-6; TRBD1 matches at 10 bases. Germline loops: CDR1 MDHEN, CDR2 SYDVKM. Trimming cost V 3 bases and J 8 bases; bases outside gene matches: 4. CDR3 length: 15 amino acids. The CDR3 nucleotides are TGTGCCAGCAGTTTCAGGGGACAGGGGTATTCACCCCTCCACTTT. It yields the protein CASSFRGQGYSPLHF.

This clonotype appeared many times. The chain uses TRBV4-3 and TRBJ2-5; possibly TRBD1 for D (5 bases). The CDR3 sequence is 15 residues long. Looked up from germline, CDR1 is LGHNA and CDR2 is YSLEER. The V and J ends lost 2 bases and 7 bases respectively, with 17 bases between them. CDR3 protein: CASSQLQAGPGTQYF. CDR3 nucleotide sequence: TGCGCCAGCAGCCAATTACAGGCCGGACCAGGGACCCAGTACTTC.

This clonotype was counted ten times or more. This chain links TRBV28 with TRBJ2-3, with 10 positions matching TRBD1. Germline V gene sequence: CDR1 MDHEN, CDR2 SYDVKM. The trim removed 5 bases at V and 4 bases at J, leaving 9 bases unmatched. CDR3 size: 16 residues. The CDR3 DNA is TGTGCCAGCAGTCATTGGACAGGGGGGAGGTCAGATACGCAGTATTTT. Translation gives CASSHWTGGRSDTQYF.

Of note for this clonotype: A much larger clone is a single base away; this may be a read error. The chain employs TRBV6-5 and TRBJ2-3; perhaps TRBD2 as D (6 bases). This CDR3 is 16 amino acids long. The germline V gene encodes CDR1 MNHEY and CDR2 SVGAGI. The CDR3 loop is CAGSWNSGLNTDTQYF. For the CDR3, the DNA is TGTGCCGGCAGTTGGAATTCGGGACTCAACACAGATACGCAGTATTTT.

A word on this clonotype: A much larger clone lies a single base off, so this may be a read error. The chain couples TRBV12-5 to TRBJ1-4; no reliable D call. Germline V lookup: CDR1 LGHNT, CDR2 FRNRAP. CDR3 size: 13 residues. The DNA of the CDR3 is TGTGCTAGTGGTTTACCCGATAATGAAGAACTGTTTTTT. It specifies CASGLPDNEELFF.

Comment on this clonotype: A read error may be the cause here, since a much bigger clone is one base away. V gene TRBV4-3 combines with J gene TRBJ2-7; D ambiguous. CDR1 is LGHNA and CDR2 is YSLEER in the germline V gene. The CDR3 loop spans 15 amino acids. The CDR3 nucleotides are TGCGCCGGCAGCCAAGATCGGCACGGATCCTACGAGCAGTACTTC. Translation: CAGSQDRHGSYEQYF.

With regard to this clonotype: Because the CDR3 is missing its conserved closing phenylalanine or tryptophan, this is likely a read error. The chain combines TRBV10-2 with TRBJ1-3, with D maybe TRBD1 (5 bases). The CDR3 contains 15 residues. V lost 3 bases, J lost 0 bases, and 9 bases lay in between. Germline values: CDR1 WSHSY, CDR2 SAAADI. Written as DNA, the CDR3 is TGCGCCAGCAGTGACGCAGGGAGCTCTGGAAACACCATATATCTT. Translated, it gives CASSDAGSSGNTIYL.

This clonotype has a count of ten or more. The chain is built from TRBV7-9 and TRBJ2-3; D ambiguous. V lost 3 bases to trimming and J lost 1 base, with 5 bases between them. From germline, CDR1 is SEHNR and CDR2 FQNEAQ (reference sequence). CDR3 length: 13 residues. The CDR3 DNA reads TGTGCCAGCAGCTTCTTCGGCACAGATACGCAGTATTTT. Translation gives CASSFFGTDTQYF.